What follows describes a single T cell receptor (beta chain). TCRdb's table, derived via immunoSEQ multiplex PCR, lists solely in-frame clones and lacks some. In the table there are 130,000 or so clones, around nine tenths of which are singletons. The data are from a study of control samples from healthy donors and cancer patients. From germline, CDR1 is LNHDA and CDR2 SQIVND (reference sequence). Trimming shortened V by 7 bases and J by 8 bases, and 17 bases separated the two germline ends. The CDR3 totals 14 residues. V is TRBV19 and J is TRBJ1-4; maybe TRBD1 (6 bases). This receptor was identified in a man in his forties or fifties in good health. Material for sequencing was blood. The CDR3 is CASTELAGVEKLFF. In nucleotides, the CDR3 is TGTGCCAGTACCGAACTCGCAGGGGTAGAAAAACTGTTTTTT.